Presented here are 10 T cell receptor beta chains from one specimen sequenced in a study of blood T cell repertoires in COVID-19. Profiled with immunoSEQ multiplex PCR; TCRdb holds only in-frame clones, not every one. This sample has about 440,000 clones, with less than 95% found just once. Sequenced input: PBMCs or T cells enriched from blood (not recorded which). The receptors here all came from a young man who had recovered from COVID-19.

This chain links TRBV25-1 with TRBJ1-2, with no clear D. This CDR3 is built from 12 residues. The V end was cut by 6 bases, the J end by 2 bases, with 7 bases between. Germline loops: CDR1 MGHDK, CDR2 SYGVNS. CDR3 amino acids: CASSRENYGYTF. The DNA of the CDR3 is TGTGCCAGCAGCCGGGAGAACTATGGCTACACCTTC.

J is TRBJ2-1 and V is TRBV2, with a weak D call TRBD1 (6 bases). Germline CDR1 and CDR2: SNHLY and FYNNEI. Trimming stripped 6 bases from V and 0 bases from J, with 9 bases between. The CDR3 totals 14 residues. Here the CDR3 DNA reads TGTGCCAGCAGGTGGACAGCCTCCTACAATGAGCAGTTCTTC. Its protein is CASRWTASYNEQFF.

The J gene is TRBJ2-1, the V gene TRBV15; 7 positions agree with TRBD2. This CDR3 spans 16 amino acids. The V segment lost 4 bases and the J segment 4 bases; nucleotides outside the gene matches: 10. Germline V gene data show CDR1 as LNHNV and CDR2 as YYDKDF (reference sequence). The DNA of the CDR3 is TGTGCCACCAGCATATCGGGAGGTGGATTATACAATGAGCAGTTCTTC. Translation: CATSISGGGLYNEQFF.

J is TRBJ2-1 and V is TRBV6-5; TRBD2 agrees at 8 bases. Germline V gene lookup returns CDR1 MNHEY and CDR2 SVGAGI. The J segment lost 7 bases and the V segment lost 2 bases, leaving 4 bases of the junction unmatched. The CDR3 is 14 amino acids. The CDR3 is CASSYPGLVNEQFF. In DNA form, the CDR3 reads TGTGCCAGCAGTTACCCGGGACTAGTAAATGAGCAGTTCTTC.

In this sample, this clone turned up once. This rearrangement joins TRBV28 to TRBJ2-4; D is possibly TRBD2 (6 bases). CDR3 length: 14 amino acids. The germline V gene encodes CDR1 MDHEN and CDR2 SYDVKM. Trimming shortened V by 5 bases and J by 8 bases, and 16 bases separated the two germline ends. This CDR3 is CASSNGSPGDIQYF. The CDR3 DNA reads as TGTGCCAGCAGTAATGGCAGCCCGGGGGACATTCAGTACTTC.

The genes are TRBV19 and TRBJ1-2; D might be TRBD1 (5 bases). Between the trimmed V and J ends, which lost 4 bases and 3 bases, there was a span of 6 bases. CDR1 is LNHDA and CDR2 is SQIVND in the germline V gene (reference sequence). CDR3 length: 12 residues. The CDR3 DNA is TGTGCCAGTAGTAGCAGGGACTATGGCTACACCTTC. Protein product: CASSSRDYGYTF.

This sequence joins TRBV18 and TRBJ1-4; no definite D call. With 3 bases removed from V and 8 bases from J, the gap between germline ends came to 10 bases. The germline V gene has CDR1 KGHSH and CDR2 LQKENI. This CDR3 contains 13 residues. The CDR3 loop reads CASSPSQVEKLFF. In DNA, the CDR3 is TGTGCCAGCTCACCTAGCCAAGTAGAAAAACTGTTTTTT.

CDR3 loop: CASSFPDGMNTEAFF. CDR3 DNA sequence: TGTGCCAGCAGCTTCCCGGACGGGATGAACACTGAAGCTTTCTTT. V is TRBV11-2 and J is TRBJ1-1, with D uncertain. Trimming took 3 bases from V and 0 from J, leaving 11 bases between them. This CDR3 is built from 15 residues. CDR1 is SGHAT, CDR2 FQNNGV, per germline.

The chain employs TRBV19 and TRBJ1-5; 9 bases match TRBD1. Germline V gives CDR1 LNHDA, CDR2 SQIVND (reference sequence). With 1 base clipped from V and 3 bases from J, the junction kept 7 bases outside the gene matches. The CDR3 consists of 17 residues. CDR3 nucleotides: TGTGCCAGTAGTATAGTTTCCGGACAGGGGTCCAATCAGCCCCAGCATTTT. It codes for CASSIVSGQGSNQPQHF.

The genes are TRBV1 and TRBJ2-1; the D call TRBD2 from the table was never checked on the DNA. TRBV1 is assigned pseudogene status. The CDR3 consists of 20 residues. The CDR3 region has the DNA TGCACCAGCAGCCACCGCGGAAGAGCGGGGGAACGATTACTTTACAATGAGCAGTTCTTC. The encoded protein is CTSSHRGRAGERLLYNEQFF.